These 11 T cell receptor beta chains came from one sample sequenced in a study of neurological immune-mediated disorders. Via MiXCR, TCRdb re-called the 5' RACE reads, giving one row per CDR3 protein. This table has tens of thousands of distinct CDR3 sequences, about 9.4% appearing once. What was sequenced was PBMCs. Receptors were obtained from a man aged 40-49 years in good health.

This clonotype was detected ten times or more. The chain employs TRBV30 and TRBJ2-1; D gene unclear. CDR1 is GTSNPN and CDR2 is SVGIG in the germline V gene (reference sequence). V was trimmed by 2 bases and J by 7 bases, leaving 6 bases between them. The CDR3 length is 11 residues. The CDR3 protein is CAWSSQNEQFF. In nucleotides, the CDR3 is TGTGCCTGGAGTAGCCAGAATGAGCAGTTCTTC.

There are many counts of this clonotype. This sequence joins TRBV2 and TRBJ2-3; 7 bases are shared with TRBD1. Germline trimming cut 6 bases from V and 3 bases from J; bases unmatched to any gene: 9. Germline V CDR1 and CDR2: SNHLY, FYNNEI. CDR3 size: 15 residues. The CDR3 sequence: CASSPRQGGTDTQYF. The CDR3 DNA reads TGTGCCAGCAGCCCTCGACAGGGTGGGACAGATACGCAGTATTTT. The entire variable domain, with the rest obtained from reference TRBV2 and TRBJ2-3, is as follows: EPEVTQTPSHQVTQMGQEVILRCVPISNHLYFYWYRQILGQKVEFLVSFYNNEISEKSEIFDDQFSVERPDGSNFTLKIRSTKLEDSAMYFCASSPRQGGTDTQYFGPGTRLTVL.

This clonotype was recorded many times. The CDR3, as DNA: TGTGCCAGTCAAAATGACGGGGGAAACACCATATATTTT. Encoded protein: CASQNDGGNTIYF. The chain links TRBV19 to TRBJ1-3, with unresolved D. Germline-derived CDR1 and CDR2 are LNHDA and SQIVND (reference sequence). Between the trimmed V and J ends, which lost 8 bases and 4 bases, there was a span of 12 bases. The CDR3 is made up of 13 amino acids.

This clonotype has ten or more counts. The chain employs TRBV7-3 and TRBJ2-2, with D perhaps matching TRBD1 (5 bases). The CDR3 covers 16 residues. Trimming stripped 2 bases from V and 3 bases from J, with 13 bases between. The germline CDR1 and CDR2 sequences are SGHTA and FQGTGA. The CDR3 DNA follows: TGTGCCAGCAGCTTAGGGCAGGGAAGGTACACCGGGGAGCTGTTTTTT. Translation: CASSLGQGRYTGELFF.

This chain connects TRBV18 to TRBJ2-1; D unresolved. The CDR3 covers 14 residues. The germline gives CDR1 KGHSH, CDR2 LQKENI. V was pared by 3 bases and J by 5 bases, with 11 bases between. DNA for the CDR3: TGTGCCAGCTCACCGGGTCGTCAGGACAATGAGCAGTTCTTC. This gives the protein CASSPGRQDNEQFF.

In this sample, this clonotype turned up many times. The CDR3 sequence is CSSGGNLEETQYF. CDR3 DNA: TGCAGCTCTGGGGGTAATCTTGAGGAGACCCAGTACTTC. The V call is TRBV29-1, the J call TRBJ2-5, with D possibly being TRBD1 or TRBD2 (5 bases each). Trimming shortened V by 8 bases and J by 5 bases, and 18 bases separated the two germline ends. This CDR3 has 13 residues. CDR1 is SQVTM, CDR2 ANQGSEA, per germline.

The table lists this clonotype with many counts. V is TRBV7-9 and J is TRBJ2-1, with D possibly being TRBD1 (6 bases). V lost 5 bases and J 10 bases, leaving 12 bases between the germline ends. The CDR3 has 12 residues. Germline V gene sequence: CDR1 SEHNR, CDR2 FQNEAQ (reference sequence). In DNA, the CDR3 is TGTGCCAGCAGCGTTCACAGGGAAGAGCAGTTCTTC. This sequence encodes CASSVHREEQFF.

This clonotype was picked up many times. This sequence joins TRBV7-9 and TRBJ2-1, with TRBD2 matching over 14 bases. The germline V gene has CDR1 SEHNR and CDR2 FQNEAQ (reference sequence). The V segment lost 0 bases and the J segment 1 base; nucleotides outside the gene matches: 14. The CDR3 has 22 amino acids. CDR3: CASSLAPGQGLAGAWSYNEQFF. The DNA of the CDR3 is TGTGCCAGCAGCTTAGCTCCTGGACAGGGACTAGCGGGAGCTTGGTCCTACAATGAGCAGTTCTTC. Supplemented by reference TRBV7-9 and TRBJ2-1, the full variable domain reads DTGVSQNPRHKITKRGQNVTFRCDPISEHNRLYWYRQTLGQGPEFLTYFQNEAQLEKSRLLSDRFSAERPKGSFSTLEIQRTEQGDSAMYLCASSLAPGQGLAGAWSYNEQFFGPGTRLTVL.

In this sample, this clonotype turned up many times. The J gene is TRBJ1-2, the V gene TRBV29-1; a weak D match, TRBD1 (5 bases). CDR3 length equals 13 residues. V was trimmed by 6 bases and J by 8 bases, leaving 19 bases between them. CDR1 SQVTM and CDR2 ANQGSEA come from the germline V gene. The CDR3 DNA reads TGCAGCGTCGCAGACCCCAGGGTGGGGGGCTACACCTTC. It encodes CSVADPRVGGYTF.

This clonotype was seen more than once but under ten times. The chain links TRBV7-3 to TRBJ2-3; 8 bases agree with TRBD2. Per germline, CDR1 SGHTA and CDR2 FQGTGA. The CDR3 contains 16 residues. With 3 bases clipped from V and 0 bases from J, the junction kept 5 bases outside the gene matches. The DNA for the CDR3 is TGTGCCAGCAGCTTCGATAGCGGGGTTAGCACAGATACGCAGTATTTT. Protein product: CASSFDSGVSTDTQYF.

Many counts were recorded for this clonotype. This chain's CDR3 is CASRTGGSGANVLTF. In DNA form, the CDR3 reads TGTGCCAGCAGAACGGGGGGCTCTGGGGCCAACGTCCTGACTTTC. The rearrangement joins TRBV9 to TRBJ2-6; the match to TRBD2 covers 7 bases. In germline, CDR1 is SGDLS, CDR2 YYNGEE. Germline trimming cut 5 bases from V and 0 bases from J; bases unmatched to any gene: 2. This CDR3 comprises 15 residues.